This T cell receptor beta chain was sequenced during a study of identical twins (dated by TCRdb to the mid-2010s). Describing the broader study: The study deep-sequenced TCR alpha and beta repertoires from monozygotic twins, unrelated adults of various ages and cord blood to test whether fetal clonotypes persist. Replicate twin experiments were performed at different times using different library preparation protocols to rule out contamination.

To prepare the library, 5' RACE was applied. The sample was run on an Illumina HiSeq 2000. Template switching added a universal primer binding site, and the final cDNA carried a unique molecular identifier that allowed TCR cDNA molecules to be counted accurately. First-strand cDNA for TCR alpha and beta chains was synthesized from specific primers in the conserved constant-segment region. Each cDNA library was double barcoded, with a SMART-Mk sample barcode plus Illumina barcodes, to control for contamination. Two successive PCR steps introduced TruSeq adapter sequences along with Illumina sample barcodes. TCR alpha and beta cDNA libraries were sequenced on the Illumina HiSeq platform with custom primers. The original methods were these. MiGEC processed the raw reads to extract unique molecular identifiers, while MiXCR was used to determine the CDR3 positions. For each individual, recombination models were inferred using an EM algorithm with the repgenHMM and IGoR tools. Shared clonotypes were analyzed with the tcR package in R, and sharing was normalized by the product of cloneset sizes. To study raw recombination free of thymic and clonal selection effects, out-of-frame nonproductive sequences were analyzed. TCRdb trimmed the raw reads at Q25, called clones with MiXCR and kept productive beta chains. Entries are consolidated by CDR3 protein sequence, retaining the most common genes and DNA. TCRdb's processing, not the authors' own work, is the source of the V and J calls. The sample table records 500,000 to 650,000 distinct CDR3 sequences; about a fifth of these occur just once. The leading ten clones occupy around 0.48% of the sample.

Overall results and qualifications from the work: Zero-insertion analyses could be partly confounded by invariant T cells such as MAIT and iNKT, though diverse VJ usage argued against such confounding for most clonotypes. Fewer insertions were carried by abundant cord blood beta clonotypes; a weaker similar trend was observed in young adult naive repertoires, while no such trend was observed in memory repertoires. Because the same donors could not be followed over many years, the conclusions relied on cross-sectional statistical analysis. Out-of-frame TCR alpha sharing in monozygotic twins was systematically underestimated by recombination models, whereas sharing between unrelated individuals was in agreement with the recombination models. Out-of-frame TCR alpha sequences shared between twins showed an excess of low generation-probability sequences compared with coincidental sharing between unrelated individuals. A weaker excess of twin sharing was found in beta out-of-frame sequences because the signal-to-noise ratio was lowered by fewer shared sequences.

Concerning this clonotype itself: The antigen it binds to is not known. No much larger clonotype is one base removed from it; base qualities were not supplied.

All donors were healthy Caucasians. The twin cohort consisted of three pairs of female monozygotic twins, all aged 18 to 29 years. CD4+ and CD8+ T cell populations were isolated with positive isolation kits from Invitrogen. V is clipped by 4 bases and J by 5 bases, and the sequence between their germline boundaries is 9 bases long. The cysteine opens and the phenylalanine closes a CDR3 of 12 amino acids. Only the CDR3 DNA stays, 36 bases, in frame from base 1. The germline V gene sets CDR1 to MDHEN and CDR2 to SYDVKM. Another study also made use of these data, one on yellow fever vaccine responses in identical twins. Taken from the second paper: The authors reported that the T cell response to vaccination in identical twins appeared partly convergent and partly personalized. Focusing on identical twins, the study followed the T cell clones that responded to the vaccine, and did so with precision.

The specimen was CD4+ T cells sorted from blood. The sequence links TRBV28 to TRBJ2-7, with the D gene uncertain. This clonotype was obtained from a woman aged 18-35 years in good health. CDR3 region: CASSSVTNEQYF. The bases are TGTGCCAGCAGTTCGGTGACGAACGAGCAGTACTTC.